This passage covers 7 T cell receptor beta chains from one sample sequenced in a study of blood T cell repertoires in COVID-19. Produced via immunoSEQ multiplex PCR; TCRdb's table is partial and in-frame only. The sample contains 250,000 to 350,000 clones, 75% to 90% of which appear only once. Source material: peripheral blood. These receptors all come from a woman between 40 and 55 years old who had recovered from COVID-19.

The rearrangement joins TRBV28 to TRBJ2-3, with a tentative D call TRBD2 (5 bases). Germline V gene sequence: CDR1 MDHEN, CDR2 SYDVKM. Trimming shortened V by 5 bases and J by 5 bases, and 14 bases separated the two germline ends. The CDR3 spans 14 residues. DNA for the CDR3: TGTGCCAGCAGTACAACGCAAGGGAGAGATACGCAGTATTTT. It codes for CASSTTQGRDTQYF. Supplemented by reference TRBV28 and TRBJ2-3, the full variable domain reads DVKVTQSSRYLVKRTGEKVFLECVQDMDHENMFWYRQDPGLGLRLIYFSYDVKMKEKGDIPEGYSVSREKKERFSLILESASTNQTSMYLCASSTTQGRDTQYFGPGTRLTVL.

This chain connects TRBV29-1 to TRBJ2-1; 11 positions match TRBD2. Germline assignment: CDR1 SQVTM and CDR2 ANQGSEA. J lost 6 bases, V lost 3 bases, and 13 bases had no gene match. The CDR3 extends over 17 amino acids. The CDR3 is CSVDYYLAGGLGNEQFF. The CDR3 DNA reads as TGCAGCGTTGACTACTATTTAGCGGGAGGGTTAGGCAATGAGCAGTTCTTC.

This clone was picked up one time. This chain connects TRBV19 to TRBJ2-6; 10 positions match TRBD1. In germline, CDR1 is LNHDA, CDR2 SQIVND (reference sequence). V trimming: 7 bases; J trimming: 2 bases; junction bases outside the gene matches: 5. The CDR3 sequence is 16 residues long. In DNA form, the CDR3 reads TGTGCCAGTAACAGACAGGGGGCGCCTGGGGCCAACGTCCTGACTTTC. Translation: CASNRQGAPGANVLTF.

The genes are TRBV6-2 or TRBV6-3 and TRBJ2-5; TRBD2 aligns across 14 bases. Germline V CDR1 and CDR2: MNHEY, SVGEGT. The CDR3 extends over 15 amino acids. J was trimmed by 5 bases and V by 5 bases; bases with no gene match: 4. The CDR3 loop is CASSRLAGGKETQYF. The CDR3, as DNA: TGTGCCAGCAGTCGACTAGCGGGAGGGAAGGAGACCCAGTACTTC.

The chain couples TRBV18 to TRBJ2-3; weak D call: TRBD2 (6 bases). The ends were cut back, 2 bases at V and 3 bases at J, with 15 bases in the middle. This CDR3 has 16 residues. Germline-derived CDR1 and CDR2 are KGHSH and LQKENI. The CDR3 region is CASSPRDSEVTDTQYF. The CDR3 DNA follows: TGTGCCAGCTCACCAAGGGACTCCGAGGTAACAGATACGCAGTATTTT. Full variable domain (missing parts from reference TRBV18 and TRBJ2-3): NAGVMQNPRHLVRRRGQEARLRCSPMKGHSHVYWYRQLPEEGLKFMVYLQKENIIDESGMPKERFSAEFPKEGPSILRIQQVVRGDSAAYFCASSPRDSEVTDTQYFGPGTRLTVL.

The CDR3 DNA sequence: TGTGCCAGCAGCCAAGATTCGGGGGAGCGCACAGATACGCAGTATTTT. It translates to CASSQDSGERTDTQYF. V and J are TRBV3-1 (or the pseudogene TRBV3-2) and TRBJ2-3; D perhaps matches TRBD2 (6 bases). The CDR3 has 16 amino acids. V was shortened by 0 bases and J by 1 base, with 11 bases between the two germline ends. Germline lookup yields CDR1 LGHDT and CDR2 YNNKEL (reference sequence).

CDR3 amino acids: CASSISGSLSEQFF. For the CDR3, the DNA is TGTGCCAGCAGCATTAGCGGGAGTCTTAGTGAGCAGTTCTTC. The chain is built from TRBV9 and TRBJ2-1, with 9 nucleotides matching TRBD2. CDR3 size: 14 residues. Germline CDR1 and CDR2: SGDLS and YYNGEE. V shed 4 bases, J shed 9 bases, and the junction held 8 bases outside the gene matches.